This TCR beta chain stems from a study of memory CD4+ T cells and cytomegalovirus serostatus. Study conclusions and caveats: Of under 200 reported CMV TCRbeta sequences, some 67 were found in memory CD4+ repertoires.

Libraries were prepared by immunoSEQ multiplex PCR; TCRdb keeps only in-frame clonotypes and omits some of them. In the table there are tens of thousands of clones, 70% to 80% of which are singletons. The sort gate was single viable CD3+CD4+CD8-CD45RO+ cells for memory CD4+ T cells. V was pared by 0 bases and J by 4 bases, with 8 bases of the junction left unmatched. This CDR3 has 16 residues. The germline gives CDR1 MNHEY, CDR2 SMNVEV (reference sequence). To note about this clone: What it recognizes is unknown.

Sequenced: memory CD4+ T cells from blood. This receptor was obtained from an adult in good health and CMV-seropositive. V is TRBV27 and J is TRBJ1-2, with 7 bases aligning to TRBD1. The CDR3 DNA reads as TGTGCCAGCAGTTTATCGGTGCCGGGACAGCCCTATGGCTACACCTTC. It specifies CASSLSVPGQPYGYTF.